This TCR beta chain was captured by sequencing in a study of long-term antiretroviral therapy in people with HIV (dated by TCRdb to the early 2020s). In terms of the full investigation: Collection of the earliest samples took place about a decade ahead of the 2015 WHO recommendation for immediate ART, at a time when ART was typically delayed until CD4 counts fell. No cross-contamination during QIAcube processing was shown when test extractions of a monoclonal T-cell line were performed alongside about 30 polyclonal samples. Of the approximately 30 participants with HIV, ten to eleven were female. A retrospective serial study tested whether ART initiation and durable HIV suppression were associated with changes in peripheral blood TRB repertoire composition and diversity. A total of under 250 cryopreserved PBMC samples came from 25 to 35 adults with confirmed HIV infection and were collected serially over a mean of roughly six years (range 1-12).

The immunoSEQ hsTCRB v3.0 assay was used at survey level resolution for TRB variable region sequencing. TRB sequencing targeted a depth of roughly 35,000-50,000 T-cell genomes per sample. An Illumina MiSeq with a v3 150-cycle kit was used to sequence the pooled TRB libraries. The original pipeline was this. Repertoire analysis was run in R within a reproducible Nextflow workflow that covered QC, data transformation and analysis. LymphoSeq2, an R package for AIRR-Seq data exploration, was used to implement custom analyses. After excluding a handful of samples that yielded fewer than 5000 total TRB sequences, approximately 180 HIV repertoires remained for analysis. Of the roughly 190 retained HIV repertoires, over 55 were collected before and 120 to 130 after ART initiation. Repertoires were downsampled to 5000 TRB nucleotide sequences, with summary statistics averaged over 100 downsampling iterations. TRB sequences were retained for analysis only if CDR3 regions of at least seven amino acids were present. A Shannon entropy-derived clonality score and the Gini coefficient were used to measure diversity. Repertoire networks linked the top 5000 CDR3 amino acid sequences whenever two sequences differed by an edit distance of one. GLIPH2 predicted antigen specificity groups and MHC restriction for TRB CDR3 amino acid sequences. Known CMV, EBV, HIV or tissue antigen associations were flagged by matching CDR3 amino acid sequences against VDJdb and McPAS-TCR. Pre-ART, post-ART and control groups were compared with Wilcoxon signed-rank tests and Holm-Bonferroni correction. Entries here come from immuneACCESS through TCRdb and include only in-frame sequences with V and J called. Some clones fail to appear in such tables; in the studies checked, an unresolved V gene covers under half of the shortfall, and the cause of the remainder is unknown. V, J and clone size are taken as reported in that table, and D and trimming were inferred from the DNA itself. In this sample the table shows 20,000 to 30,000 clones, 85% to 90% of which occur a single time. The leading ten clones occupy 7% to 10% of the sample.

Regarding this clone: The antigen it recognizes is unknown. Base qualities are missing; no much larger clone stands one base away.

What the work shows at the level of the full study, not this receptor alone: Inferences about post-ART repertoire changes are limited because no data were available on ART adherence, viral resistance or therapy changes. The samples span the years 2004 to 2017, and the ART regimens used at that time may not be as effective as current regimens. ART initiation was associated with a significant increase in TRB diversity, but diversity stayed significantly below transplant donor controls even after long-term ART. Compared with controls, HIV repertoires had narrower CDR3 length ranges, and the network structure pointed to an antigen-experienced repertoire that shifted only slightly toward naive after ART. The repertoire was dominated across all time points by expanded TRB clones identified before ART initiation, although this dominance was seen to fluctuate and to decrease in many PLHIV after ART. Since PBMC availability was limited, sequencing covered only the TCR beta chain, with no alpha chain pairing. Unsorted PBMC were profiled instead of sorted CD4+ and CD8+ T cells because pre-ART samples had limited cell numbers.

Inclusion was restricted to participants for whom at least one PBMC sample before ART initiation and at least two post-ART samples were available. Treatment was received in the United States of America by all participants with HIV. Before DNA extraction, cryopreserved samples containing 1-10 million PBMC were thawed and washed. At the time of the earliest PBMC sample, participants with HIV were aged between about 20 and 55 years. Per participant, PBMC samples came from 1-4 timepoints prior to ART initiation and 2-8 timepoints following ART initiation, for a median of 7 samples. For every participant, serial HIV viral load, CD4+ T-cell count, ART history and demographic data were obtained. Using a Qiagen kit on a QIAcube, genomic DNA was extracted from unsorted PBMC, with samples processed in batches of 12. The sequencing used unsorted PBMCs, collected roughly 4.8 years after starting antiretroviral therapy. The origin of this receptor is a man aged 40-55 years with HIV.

The DNA sequence is given as TGCGCCAGCAGTCATGATGAGACTGAAGCTTTCTTT. Translated, it reads CASSHDETEAFF. This chain is built from TRBV23-1 and TRBJ1-1, with no confident D gene call. TRBV23-1 carries the ORF label, with uncertain function. The CDR3 spans 12 residues, from the cysteine through the phenylalanine. The CDR3 DNA has 36 bases and is translated from base 1. V and J lose 3 bases and 5 bases, and a span of 7 bases separates them.